Described below is a single T cell receptor beta chain sequence and its context. The target of this receptor is not known. No much larger clone exists at a distance of one base, and base qualities are not known. This entry is derived from a study of blood T cell repertoires in COVID-19 (dated by TCRdb to about 2020). The study in broad terms: Collaborator samples came from the United States, Italy and Spain and covered acute and convalescent phases of COVID-19. Where available, HLA class I and class II types were obtained from metadata supplied by the sample provider rather than from assay-based typing. Deeply sampled blood TCRbeta repertoires from subjects exposed to, actively infected with, or recovered from COVID-19 were included in the dataset. Sample metadata almost always included a de-identified subject ID, COVID-19 status, age in years and sex. The prospective study material was composed of cDNA or gDNA derived from T cells, B-cell-depleted T cells, or PBMCs. The repertoires were released in a freely available public database meant as a resource for research on the immune response to SARS-CoV-2. Samples came from the ongoing ImmuneRACE study (first 160 participants) plus 1,254 subjects from 6 global collaborators.

Germline trimming amounts to 3 bases on V and 6 bases on J, with 10 as the count of junction bases outside the gene matches. Reading the germline V gene gives CDR1 SGHDT and CDR2 YYEEEE. Taken from cysteine to phenylalanine, the CDR3 has 15 residues. The CDR3 DNA has 45 bases and is translated from base 1. Each collaborating institution followed its own protocols to collect whole blood in K2EDTA tubes. For TCRbeta analysis, collaborator samples were shipped as frozen whole blood, as isolated PBMCs, or as DNA extracted from either sample type. Results the study describes overall, beyond this receptor: The amount of clinical and demographic metadata varied by source and participant and was provided uncurated.

TCRbeta CDR3 regions were amplified from genomic DNA by means of the immunoSEQ Assay, a bias-controlled multiplex PCR. Per the source publication's procedure: The number of nucleated cells in each sample was estimated by amplification of reference gene primers within the assay. To quantify the absolute abundance of each unique TCRbeta CDR3 rearrangement, sequence reads were collapsed and filtered. For each sample, productive Simpson clonality was calculated as the square root of Simpson's diversity index across productive rearrangements. TCRdb provides this immuneACCESS table in a form limited to in-frame rearrangements. Some clones are lacking; in checked studies, under half of them reflect an unresolved V gene, and why the rest are absent is not known. The V and J calls and the clone size are those of that table, but D and trimming were determined from the DNA. The sample contains fewer than 250,000 clones, 83% of them found a single time. The top ten constitute roughly 7.6% of the sample.

The chain couples TRBV5-6 to TRBJ2-7; the junction holds 9 bases that match TRBD1. Sequences were obtained from peripheral blood. This sequence was found in a woman aged 50 to 60 with acute or convalescent COVID-19. The CDR3 region: CASSWTGDPSGEQYF. The nucleotides read TGTGCCAGCAGCTGGACAGGGGACCCAAGCGGCGAGCAGTACTTC.